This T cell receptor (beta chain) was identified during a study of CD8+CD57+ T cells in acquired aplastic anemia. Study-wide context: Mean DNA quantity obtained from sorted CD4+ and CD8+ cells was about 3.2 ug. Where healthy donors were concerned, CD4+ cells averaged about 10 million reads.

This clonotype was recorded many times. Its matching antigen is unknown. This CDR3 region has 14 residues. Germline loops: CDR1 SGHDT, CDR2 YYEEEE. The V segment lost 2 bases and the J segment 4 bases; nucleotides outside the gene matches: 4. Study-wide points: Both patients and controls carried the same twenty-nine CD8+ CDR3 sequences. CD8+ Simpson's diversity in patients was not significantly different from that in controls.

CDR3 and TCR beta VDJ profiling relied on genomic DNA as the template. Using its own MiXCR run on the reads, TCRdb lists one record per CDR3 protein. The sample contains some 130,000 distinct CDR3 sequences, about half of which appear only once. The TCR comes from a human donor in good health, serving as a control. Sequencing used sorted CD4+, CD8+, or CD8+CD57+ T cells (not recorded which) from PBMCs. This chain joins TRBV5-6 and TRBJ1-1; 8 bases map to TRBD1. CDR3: CASSFLQGGTEAFF. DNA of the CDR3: TGTGCCAGCAGCTTTTTACAGGGGGGCACTGAAGCTTTCTTT.